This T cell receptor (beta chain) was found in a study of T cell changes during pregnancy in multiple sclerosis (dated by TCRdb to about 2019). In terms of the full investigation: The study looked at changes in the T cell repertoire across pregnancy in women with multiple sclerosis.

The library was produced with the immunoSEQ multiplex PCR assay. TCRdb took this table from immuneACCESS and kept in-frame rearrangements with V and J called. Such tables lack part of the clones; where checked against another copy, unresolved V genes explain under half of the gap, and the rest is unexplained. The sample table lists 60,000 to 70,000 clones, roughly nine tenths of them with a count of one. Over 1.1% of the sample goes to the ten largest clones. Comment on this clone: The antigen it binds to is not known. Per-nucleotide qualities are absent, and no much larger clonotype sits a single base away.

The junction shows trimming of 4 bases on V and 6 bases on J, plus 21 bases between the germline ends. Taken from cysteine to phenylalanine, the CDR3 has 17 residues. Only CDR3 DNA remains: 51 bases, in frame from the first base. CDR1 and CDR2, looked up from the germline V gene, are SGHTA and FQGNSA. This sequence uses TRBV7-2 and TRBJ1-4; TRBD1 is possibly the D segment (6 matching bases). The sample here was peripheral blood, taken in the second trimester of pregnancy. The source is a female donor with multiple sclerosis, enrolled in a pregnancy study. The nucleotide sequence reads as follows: TGTGCCAGCAGCTGGTACCGCTCGGGGCAGGGGCATGAAAAACTGTTTTTT. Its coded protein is CASSWYRSGQGHEKLFF. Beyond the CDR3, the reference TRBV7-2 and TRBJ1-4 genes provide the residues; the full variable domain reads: GAGVSQSPSNKVTEKGKDVELRCDPISGHTALYWYRQSLGQGLEFLIYFQGNSAPDKSGLPSDRFSAERTGGSVSTLTIQRTQQEDSAVYLCASSWYRSGQGHEKLFFGSGTQLSVL.